Here is one TCR beta chain with its context. Its target is not known. This specimen belongs to a study of response to subunit inactivated influenza vaccine. Overall study results and limits: Few additional T cells are recruited per seasonal influenza vaccination, authors suggested.

The CDR3 consists of 14 residues. The V end lost 8 bases, the J end lost 3 bases, and 16 bases lay between the germline ends. The germline V gene encodes CDR1 MNHEY and CDR2 SVGEGT. MiXCR was run by TCRdb on the RT-PCR reads, yielding one entry per CDR3 protein. The top ten clones hold approximately 10% of a sample with 290,000 or so distinct CDR3 sequences, approximately 23% of them seen once. Sequenced here: PBMCs from blood, sampled 21 months after vaccination. This sequence joins TRBV6-2 or TRBV6-3 and TRBJ1-1, with a possible D match to TRBD1 (5 bases). The clonotype originates from a man between 50 and 69 years old who received an inactivated influenza vaccine. CDR3 residues: CASCSGGVYTEAFF. CDR3 in DNA: TGTGCCAGCTGTTCTGGGGGGGTGTACACTGAAGCTTTCTTT.